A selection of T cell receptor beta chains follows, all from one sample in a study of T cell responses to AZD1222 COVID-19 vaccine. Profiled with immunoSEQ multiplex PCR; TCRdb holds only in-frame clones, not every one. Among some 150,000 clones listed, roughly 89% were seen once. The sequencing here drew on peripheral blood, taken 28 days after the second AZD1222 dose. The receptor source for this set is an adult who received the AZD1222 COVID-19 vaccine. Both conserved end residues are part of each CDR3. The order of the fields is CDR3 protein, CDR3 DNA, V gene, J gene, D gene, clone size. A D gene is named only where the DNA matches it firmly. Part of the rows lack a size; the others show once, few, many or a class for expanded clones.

CASGTYRGPNEKLFF,TGTGCCAGCGGAACCTACAGGGGGCCTAATGAAAAACTGTTTTTT,TRBV27,TRBJ1-4,TRBD1,-
CASSSNRLTRNQPQHF,TGTGCCAGCAGTTCCAACCGCCTGACCCGCAATCAGCCCCAGCATTTT,TRBV6-5,TRBJ1-5,-,-
CASGLQGDPAEAFF,TGTGCTAGTGGTTTGCAGGGGGATCCCGCTGAAGCTTTCTTT,TRBV12-5,TRBJ1-1,TRBD1,-
CASSVEGTSGRQFF,TGTGCCAGCAGCGTAGAAGGGACTAGCGGCCGGCAGTTCTTC,TRBV9,TRBJ2-1,TRBD2,-
CASSSRQGGPGNTIYF,TGTGCCAGCAGTTCCCGTCAAGGGGGACCTGGAAACACCATATATTTT,TRBV28,TRBJ1-3,-,-
CASSPPTTSTEAFF,TGTGCCAGTAGTCCCCCGACTACGTCCACTGAAGCTTTCTTT,TRBV19,TRBJ1-1,-,-
CASSAGTSGTLNYEQYF,TGTGCCAGCAGCGCCGGGACTAGCGGGACATTGAACTACGAGCAGTACTTC,TRBV11-3,TRBJ2-7,TRBD2,-
CASSELPGRNYEQYF,TGTGCCAGCAGTGAACTTCCCGGGAGAAACTACGAGCAGTACTTC,TRBV6-1,TRBJ2-7,-,-
CASSPGISGNTIYF,TGTGCCAGCAGCCCGGGAATCTCTGGAAACACCATATATTTT,TRBV14,TRBJ1-3,-,-
CAWSGTGEAFF,TGTGCCTGGAGTGGGACAGGTGAAGCTTTCTTT,TRBV30,TRBJ1-1,TRBD1,-
CASSSGSGQPYEQYF,TGTGCCAGTAGTAGCGGCTCGGGACAGCCCTACGAGCAGTACTTC,TRBV19,TRBJ2-7,TRBD1,-
CASSDSAGSYNEQFF,TGTGCCAGCAGTGACTCGGCAGGGTCCTACAATGAGCAGTTCTTC,TRBV6-4,TRBJ2-1,-,medium-sized
CASRKGSSNQPQHF,TGTGCCAGTAGAAAGGGAAGTAGCAATCAGCCCCAGCATTTT,TRBV19,TRBJ1-5,-,-
CASSLNLGGGLTGELFF,TGCGCCAGCAGCCTAAACTTGGGTGGGGGCCTCACCGGGGAGCTGTTTTTT,TRBV4-3,TRBJ2-2,-,-
CASSPTNTGELFF,TGCGCCAGCAGCCCGACTAACACCGGGGAGCTGTTTTTT,TRBV4-3,TRBJ2-2,-,-
CASSLRPGQGRLGTEAFF,TGTGCCAGCAGCTTAAGACCGGGACAGGGTCGTTTGGGCACTGAAGCTTTCTTT,TRBV9,TRBJ1-1,TRBD1,-
CASSGTGTEAFF,TGTGCCAGCAGTGGGACAGGGACGGAGGCTTTCTTT,TRBV2,TRBJ1-1,TRBD1,-
CASSQELTAGGNTIYF,TGTGCCAGCAGCCAAGAGTTAACAGCGGGCGGAAACACCATATATTTT,TRBV4-2,TRBJ1-3,-,-
CASNWGTGELFF,TGTGCCAGCAACTGGGGCACCGGGGAGCTGTTTTTT,TRBV9,TRBJ2-2,-,-
CATLSNQPQHF,TGTGCCACCCTGAGCAATCAGCCCCAGCATTTT,TRBV28,TRBJ1-5,-,-
CATRNSDRDRCNSPLHF,TGTGCCACGAGAAACTCCGACCGGGACAGGTGTAATTCACCCCTCCACTTT,TRBV24-1,TRBJ1-6,TRBD1,-
CASSIWGAEGSYNEQFF,TGTGCCAGTAGTATCTGGGGCGCAGAGGGCTCCTACAATGAGCAGTTCTTC,TRBV19,TRBJ2-1,-,-
CASSLAWGGGDTDTQYF,TGTGCCAGCAGCTTAGCCTGGGGGGGAGGAGACACAGATACGCAGTATTTT,TRBV7-6,TRBJ2-3,TRBD2,-
CASRGDYRTGELFF,TGTGCCAGTAGGGGGGACTATCGCACCGGGGAGCTGTTTTTT,TRBV19,TRBJ2-2,TRBD2,-
CATSREGVPAGNQPQHF,TGTGCCACCAGCAGAGAAGGAGTCCCGGCGGGTAATCAGCCCCAGCATTTT,TRBV15,TRBJ1-5,-,-
CASSEGTPITYEQYF,TGTGCCAGCTCGGAAGGGACACCGATAACCTACGAGCAGTACTTC,TRBV18,TRBJ2-7,-,-
CASSITTGGYGYTF,TGTGCCAGCAGTATCACTACAGGGGGCTATGGCTACACCTTC,TRBV27,TRBJ1-2,TRBD1,-
CASSLWGAFNEKLFF,TGTGCCAGCAGCTTGTGGGGGGCGTTTAATGAAAAACTGTTTTTT,TRBV5-5,TRBJ1-4,-,few
CASSAPGTQINGYTF,TGTGCCAGCAGTGCCCCCGGGACACAGATTAATGGCTACACCTTC,TRBV25-1,TRBJ1-2,-,-
CASSLVPDMNTGELFF,TGCGCCAGCAGCTTGGTCCCGGACATGAACACCGGGGAGCTGTTTTTT,TRBV5-1,TRBJ2-2,-,-
CASSPQGRVGNSPLHF,TGTGCCAGCAGCCCCCAAGGCAGGGTAGGCAATTCACCCCTCCACTTT,TRBV9,TRBJ1-6,-,-